The present entry profiles one T cell receptor beta chain with its context. Making use of molecular barcodes, quantitative 5'-RACE generated TCR beta libraries. TCRdb passed the 5' RACE reads through MiXCR, listing each CDR3 protein once. The data show approximately 210,000 distinct CDR3 sequences, more than 10% seen once. The trim removed 4 bases at V and 3 bases at J, leaving 8 bases unmatched. This CDR3 region has 15 residues. Germline assignment: CDR1 SGHDN and CDR2 FVKESK. The source of the sample is a study of CD8 T cells in ankylosing spondylitis. The chain joins TRBV14 to TRBJ2-5, with 7 bases matching TRBD1. The sequencing input was blood, either unsorted or a sorted T cell fraction (not recorded which). This TCR came from a male donor with ankylosing spondylitis or in good health (not recorded which). The DNA for the CDR3 is TGTGCCAGCAGCCGACAGGGTACCCTGGAAGAGACCCAGTACTTC. This codes for CASSRQGTLEETQYF. The variable domain in full, completed from reference TRBV14 and TRBJ2-5, reads EAGVTQFPSHSVIEKGQTVTLRCDPISGHDNLYWYRRVMGKEIKFLLHFVKESKQDESGMPNNRFLAERTGGTYSTLKVQPAELEDSGVYFCASSRQGTLEETQYFGPGTRLLVL.